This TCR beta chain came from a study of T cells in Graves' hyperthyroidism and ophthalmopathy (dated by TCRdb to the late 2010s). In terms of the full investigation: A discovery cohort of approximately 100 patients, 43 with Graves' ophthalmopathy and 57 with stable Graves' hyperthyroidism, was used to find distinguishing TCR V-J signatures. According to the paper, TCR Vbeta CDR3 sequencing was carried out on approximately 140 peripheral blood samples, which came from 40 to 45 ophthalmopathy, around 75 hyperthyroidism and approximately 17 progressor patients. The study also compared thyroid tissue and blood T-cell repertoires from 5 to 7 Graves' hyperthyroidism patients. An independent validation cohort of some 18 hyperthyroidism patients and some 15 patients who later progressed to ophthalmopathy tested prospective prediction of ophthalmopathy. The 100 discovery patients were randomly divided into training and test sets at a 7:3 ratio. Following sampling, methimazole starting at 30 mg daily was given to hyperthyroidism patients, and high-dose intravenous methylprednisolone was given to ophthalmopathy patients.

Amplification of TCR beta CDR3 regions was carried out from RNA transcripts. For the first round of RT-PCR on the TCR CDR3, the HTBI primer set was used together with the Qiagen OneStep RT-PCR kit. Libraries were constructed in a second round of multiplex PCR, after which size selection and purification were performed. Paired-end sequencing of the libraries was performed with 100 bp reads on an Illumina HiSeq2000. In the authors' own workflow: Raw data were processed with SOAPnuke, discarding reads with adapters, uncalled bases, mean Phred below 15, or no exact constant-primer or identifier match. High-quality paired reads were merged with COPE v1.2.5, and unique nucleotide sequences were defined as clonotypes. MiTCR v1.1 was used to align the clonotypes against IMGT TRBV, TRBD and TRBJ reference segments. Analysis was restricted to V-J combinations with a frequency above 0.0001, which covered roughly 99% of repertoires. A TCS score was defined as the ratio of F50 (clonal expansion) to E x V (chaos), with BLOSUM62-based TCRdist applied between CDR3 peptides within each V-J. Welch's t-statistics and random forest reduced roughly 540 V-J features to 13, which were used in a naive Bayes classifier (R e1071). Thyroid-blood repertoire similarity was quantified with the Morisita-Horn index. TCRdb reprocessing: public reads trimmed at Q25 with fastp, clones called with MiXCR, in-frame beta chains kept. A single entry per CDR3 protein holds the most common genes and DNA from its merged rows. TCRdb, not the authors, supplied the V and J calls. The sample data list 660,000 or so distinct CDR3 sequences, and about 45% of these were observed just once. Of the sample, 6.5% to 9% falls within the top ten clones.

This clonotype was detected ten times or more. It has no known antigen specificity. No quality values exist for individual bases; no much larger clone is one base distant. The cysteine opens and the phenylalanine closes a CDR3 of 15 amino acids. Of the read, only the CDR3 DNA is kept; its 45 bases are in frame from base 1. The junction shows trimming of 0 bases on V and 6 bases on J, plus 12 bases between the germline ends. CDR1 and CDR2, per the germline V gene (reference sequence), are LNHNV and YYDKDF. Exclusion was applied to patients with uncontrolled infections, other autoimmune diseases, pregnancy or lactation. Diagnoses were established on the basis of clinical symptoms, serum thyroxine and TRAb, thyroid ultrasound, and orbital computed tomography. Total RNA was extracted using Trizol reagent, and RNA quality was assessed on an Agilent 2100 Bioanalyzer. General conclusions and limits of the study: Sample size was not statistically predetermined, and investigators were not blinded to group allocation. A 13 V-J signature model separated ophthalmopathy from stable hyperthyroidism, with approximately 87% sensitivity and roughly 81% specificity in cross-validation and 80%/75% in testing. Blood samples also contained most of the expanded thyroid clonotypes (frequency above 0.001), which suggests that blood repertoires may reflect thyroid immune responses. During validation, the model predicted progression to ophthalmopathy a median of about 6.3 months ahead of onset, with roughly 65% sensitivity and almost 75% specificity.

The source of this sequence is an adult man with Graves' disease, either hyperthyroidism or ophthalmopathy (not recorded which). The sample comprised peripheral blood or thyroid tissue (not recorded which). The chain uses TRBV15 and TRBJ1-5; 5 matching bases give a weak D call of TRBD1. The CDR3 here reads CATSRDPGLTQPQHF. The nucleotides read TGTGCCACCAGCAGAGACCCAGGGTTGACTCAGCCCCAGCATTTT.